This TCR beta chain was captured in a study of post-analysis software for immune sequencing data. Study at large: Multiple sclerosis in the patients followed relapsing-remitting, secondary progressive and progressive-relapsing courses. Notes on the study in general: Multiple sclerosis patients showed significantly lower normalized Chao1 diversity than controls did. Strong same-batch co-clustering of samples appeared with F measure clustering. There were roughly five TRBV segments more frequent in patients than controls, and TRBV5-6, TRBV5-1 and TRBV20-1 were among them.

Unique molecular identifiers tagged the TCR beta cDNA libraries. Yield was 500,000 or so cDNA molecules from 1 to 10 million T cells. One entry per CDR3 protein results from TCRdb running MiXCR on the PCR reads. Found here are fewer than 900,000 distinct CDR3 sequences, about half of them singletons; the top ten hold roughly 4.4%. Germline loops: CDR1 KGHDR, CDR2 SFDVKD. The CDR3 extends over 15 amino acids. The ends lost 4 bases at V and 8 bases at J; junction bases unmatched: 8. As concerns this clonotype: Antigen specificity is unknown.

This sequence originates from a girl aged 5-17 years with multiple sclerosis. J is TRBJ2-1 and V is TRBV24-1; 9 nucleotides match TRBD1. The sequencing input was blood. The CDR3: CATSDATGGPDEQFF. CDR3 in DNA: TGTGCCACCAGTGACGCCACAGGGGGCCCCGATGAGCAGTTCTTC.